The 19 T cell receptor beta chains reported below all come from one sample, sequenced in a study of blood T cell repertoires in COVID-19. Using immunoSEQ multiplex PCR, the repertoire was profiled, and TCRdb retains in-frame clones only, with some absent. The sample carries about 150,000 clones, 75% to 85% recorded once. Specimen: peripheral blood. The source of these receptors is a woman aged 70-85 years with COVID-19, enrolled during active disease.

The rearrangement links TRBV3-1 (or the pseudogene TRBV3-2) to TRBJ2-7, with a weak D call TRBD1 (5 bases). V was cut by 3 bases and J by 4 bases, with 22 bases left in between. The CDR3 sequence is 17 residues long. Germline values: CDR1 LGHDT, CDR2 YNNKEL (reference sequence). The DNA of the CDR3 is TGTGCCAGCAGCCAGACGCCCGACAGTGGCCCCAGTTACGAGCAGTACTTC. Its translation: CASSQTPDSGPSYEQYF.

V gene TRBV5-1 combines with J gene TRBJ2-7, with 9 bases that match TRBD2. This CDR3 spans 14 amino acids. The junction had 3 bases not matched to a gene; V was cut back by 1 base and J by 4 bases. Looked up from germline, CDR1 is SGHRS and CDR2 is YFSETQ. In nucleotides, the CDR3 is TGCGCCAGCAGCTTGCGACTAGCGGTGTACGAGCAGTACTTC. It codes for CASSLRLAVYEQYF. The whole variable domain, remainder taken from reference TRBV5-1 and TRBJ2-7, is KAGVTQTPRYLIKTRGQQVTLSCSPISGHRSVSWYQQTPGQGLQFLFEYFSETQRNKGNFPGRFSGRQFSNSRSEMNVSTLELGDSALYLCASSLRLAVYEQYFGPGTRLTVT.

The J gene is TRBJ2-7, the V gene TRBV3-1 (or the pseudogene TRBV3-2); D call uncertain. Trimming shortened V by 1 base and J by 4 bases, and 14 bases separated the two germline ends. The CDR3 sequence is 15 residues long. Germline assignment: CDR1 LGHDT and CDR2 YNNKEL (reference sequence). CDR3 region: CASSQVPGGGYEQYF. CDR3 coding DNA: TGTGCCAGCAGCCAAGTCCCGGGTGGCGGTTACGAGCAGTACTTC.

The chain carries TRBV6-5 and TRBJ2-7, with 8 bases that match TRBD1. V trimming: 6 bases; J trimming: 4 bases; junction bases outside the gene matches: 11. CDR3 size: 15 residues. Germline lookup yields CDR1 MNHEY and CDR2 SVGAGI. CDR3 in amino acids: CASSSGTGGPYEQYF. CDR3 DNA: TGTGCCAGCAGCTCTGGGACAGGCGGACCATACGAGCAGTACTTC.

The rearrangement uses TRBV5-8 and TRBJ2-7; TRBD1 matches at 7 bases. The trim removed 5 bases at V and 3 bases at J, leaving 11 bases unmatched. CDR3 size: 15 residues. The germline V gene encodes CDR1 SGHTS and CDR2 YDEGEE. This CDR3 reads CASRPTGVPIYEQYF. The DNA of the CDR3 is TGTGCCAGCAGACCCACAGGGGTCCCAATCTACGAGCAGTACTTC.

The chain has TRBV7-9 and TRBJ2-7; D not resolved. CDR1 and CDR2 (germline): SEHNR, FQNEAQ (reference sequence). Trimming took 2 bases from V and 4 from J, leaving 9 bases between them. CDR3 length: 13 residues. The CDR3 DNA reads as TGTGCCAGCAGCTTAACTCTCGGGTACGAGCAGTACTTC. The encoded protein is CASSLTLGYEQYF.

This chain connects TRBV9 to TRBJ2-2; tentative D call: TRBD2 (5 bases). The germline V gene encodes CDR1 SGDLS and CDR2 YYNGEE. Deletions cut 4 bases from V and 1 base from J, with 14 bases between. The CDR3 covers 16 residues. The CDR3 region has the DNA TGTGCCAGCAGCCCCGACGGGGTAGGGAACACCGGGGAGCTGTTTTTT. Residues: CASSPDGVGNTGELFF.

The chain joins TRBV5-6 to TRBJ1-1; the D gene is possibly TRBD1 (6 bases). The CDR3 sequence is 16 residues long. Germline-derived CDR1 and CDR2 are SGHDT and YYEEEE. Trimming took 3 bases from V and 3 from J, leaving 18 bases between them. The DNA for the CDR3 is TGTGCCAGCAGCTCTCCCCGGGGGGCAGAGTACACTGAAGCTTTCTTT. The encoded protein is CASSSPRGAEYTEAFF.

V usage is TRBV2 and J usage is TRBJ1-2, with a possible D match to TRBD1 (5 bases). Looked up from germline, CDR1 is SNHLY and CDR2 is FYNNEI. This CDR3 is 11 amino acids long. V was cut by 8 bases and J by 7 bases, with 11 bases left in between. The CDR3 sequence: CASSWGGGYTF. The CDR3 DNA follows: TGTGCCAGCTCCTGGGGGGGTGGCTACACCTTC.

V and J are TRBV11-2 and TRBJ1-1; possible D gene TRBD1, 5 bases. The CDR3 consists of 16 residues. The V gene's germline CDR1 is SGHAT and CDR2 FQNNGV. The V gene lost 5 bases and the J gene lost 1 base, with 17 bases spanning the gap. The CDR3 is CASSPLTVPRNTEAFF. CDR3 coding DNA: TGTGCCAGCAGCCCTCTGACAGTCCCTCGGAACACTGAAGCTTTCTTT.

V gene TRBV5-1 combines with J gene TRBJ2-7, with TRBD2 as a possible D gene (6 bases). V gave up 5 bases and J gave up 0 bases, with 9 bases separating them. Germline V CDR1 and CDR2: SGHRS, YFSETQ. The CDR3 contains 13 residues. The CDR3: CASSAGSSYEQYF. The CDR3, as DNA: TGCGCCAGCAGTGCGGGAAGCTCCTACGAGCAGTACTTC.

This chain uses TRBV9 with TRBJ2-3; 11 bases match TRBD2. CDR1 is SGDLS, CDR2 YYNGEE, per germline. J was trimmed by 1 base and V by 4 bases; bases with no gene match: 5. The CDR3 contains 16 residues. CDR3 DNA: TGTGCCAGCAGCAATTTAGCGGGGGGGGGCACAGATACGCAGTATTTT. It translates to CASSNLAGGGTDTQYF.

This chain links TRBV18 with TRBJ1-1; maybe TRBD1 (6 bases). V was shortened by 0 bases and J by 7 bases, with 15 bases between the two germline ends. Germline V lookup: CDR1 KGHSH, CDR2 LQKENI. The CDR3 consists of 15 residues. In nucleotides, the CDR3 is TGTGCCAGCTCACCACCTGTTGGACAGAAATTTGAAGCTTTCTTT. Its translation is CASSPPVGQKFEAFF.

The chain is built from TRBV7-2 and TRBJ2-7; D may be TRBD2 (6 bases). This CDR3 has 13 amino acids. Germline CDR1 is SGHTA and CDR2 is FQGNSA. Trimming removed 2 bases at V and 7 bases at J, with 12 bases between. CDR3 amino acids: CASSLPSEGEQYF. The CDR3, as DNA: TGTGCCAGCAGCTTACCTAGCGAAGGGGAGCAGTACTTC.

The rearrangement links TRBV24-1 to TRBJ2-5, with 8 positions matching TRBD1. Germline V gene sequence: CDR1 KGHDR, CDR2 SFDVKD. The CDR3 is 15 amino acids. The V and J ends lost 3 bases and 0 bases, in that order; junction bases with no gene match: 2. The CDR3 coding sequence is TGTGCCACCAGTGATAAACAGGGGGACCAAGAGACCCAGTACTTC. The encoded protein is CATSDKQGDQETQYF.

This clone was seen just once. The genes are TRBV5-4 and TRBJ1-2, with D perhaps matching TRBD1 (6 bases). The V end was cut by 3 bases, the J end by 2 bases, with 14 bases between. The CDR3 is made up of 15 amino acids. Looked up from germline, CDR1 is SGHNT and CDR2 is YYREEE (reference sequence). CDR3 region: CASSSRTELNYGYTF. In DNA, the CDR3 is TGTGCCAGCAGCTCGAGGACAGAACTGAACTATGGCTACACCTTC.

The chain has TRBV30 and TRBJ1-2; D is perhaps TRBD1 (5 bases). CDR1 GTSNPN and CDR2 SVGIG come from the germline V gene (reference sequence). Trimming removed 3 bases at V and 8 bases at J, with 13 bases between. The CDR3 spans 12 residues. DNA for the CDR3: TGTGCCTGGAGCCAGGGACTGGGAGGCTACACCTTC. Encoded protein: CAWSQGLGGYTF.

This sequence joins TRBV7-9 and TRBJ2-3; 12 bases align to TRBD2. Germline CDR1 reads SEHNR; CDR2 reads FQNEAQ (reference sequence). The CDR3 runs to 12 residues. The V and J ends lost 4 bases and 11 bases, in that order; junction bases with no gene match: 1. DNA for the CDR3: TGTGCCAGCAGCTCTAGCGGGGGGGTGCAGTATTTT. This sequence encodes CASSSSGGVQYF.

The rearrangement joins TRBV30 to TRBJ1-6; possible D gene TRBD1, 5 bases. Germline assignment: CDR1 GTSNPN and CDR2 SVGIG (reference sequence). V lost 4 bases and J lost 8, with 21 bases in between. The CDR3 sequence is 16 residues long. In DNA, the CDR3 is TGTGCCTGGAACCTGGGGGGGGTGAGTTGGGATTCACCCCTCCACTTT. Translated, it gives CAWNLGGVSWDSPLHF.